The 26 T cell receptor beta chains below were found in one sample sequenced in a study of blood T cell repertoires in COVID-19. Repertoires were generated with immunoSEQ multiplex PCR, while TCRdb's copy carries only in-frame clones and drops some. The data contain 150,000 to 200,000 clones, around 80% of them seen just once; the ten biggest clones take up around 20%. The sequencing input was PBMCs or T cells enriched from blood (not recorded which). All receptors come from a woman aged 70-85 years in a cohort exposed to, infected with or recovered from COVID-19 (not recorded which).

This clone was observed a few times. The V call is TRBV4-3, the J call TRBJ1-2; D perhaps matches TRBD1 (6 bases). The germline V and J ends were trimmed by 0 bases and 2 bases, with 10 bases remaining between them. CDR3 length: 15 amino acids. In germline, CDR1 is LGHNA, CDR2 YSLEER. The CDR3 loop reads CASSQDTGMNYGYTF. The CDR3 nucleotides read TGCGCCAGCAGCCAAGATACAGGGATGAACTATGGCTACACCTTC.

The chain links TRBV7-9 to TRBJ2-3, with 8 positions matching TRBD1. This CDR3 region has 14 residues. The germline CDR1 and CDR2 sequences are SEHNR and FQNEAQ (reference sequence). Trimming cost V 5 bases and J 1 base; bases outside gene matches: 2. CDR3: CASSLTGGTDTQYF. The CDR3 DNA is TGTGCCAGCAGCCTGACAGGGGGCACAGATACGCAGTATTTT.

The genes are TRBV5-4 and TRBJ1-3; no reliable D call. V shed 2 bases and J shed 0 bases, with 12 bases lying between them. The CDR3 totals 16 residues. Germline CDR1 reads SGHNT; CDR2 reads YYREEE (reference sequence). The CDR3 coding sequence is TGTGCCAGCAGCTTTTCAACCCCGAGCTCTGGAAACACCATATATTTT. Translating it yields CASSFSTPSSGNTIYF. The full variable domain, its missing parts supplied by reference TRBV5-4 and TRBJ1-3, is ETGVTQSPTHLIKTRGQQVTLRCSSQSGHNTVSWYQQALGQGPQFIFQYYREEENGRGNFPPRFSGLQFPNYSSELNVNALELDDSALYLCASSFSTPSSGNTIYFGEGSWLTVV.

J is TRBJ2-5 and V is TRBV6-5; 8 bases are shared with TRBD2. The CDR3 has 16 residues. Looked up from germline, CDR1 is MNHEY and CDR2 is SVGAGI. With 2 bases clipped from V and 5 bases from J, the junction kept 10 bases outside the gene matches. The CDR3 is CASSYGSGGSGETQYF. The CDR3, as DNA: TGTGCCAGCAGTTACGGGTCGGGAGGGTCCGGGGAGACCCAGTACTTC.

The chain has TRBV18 and TRBJ2-1, with no clear D. V lost 5 bases, J lost 4 bases, and 3 bases lay in between. Germline CDR1 and CDR2: KGHSH and LQKENI. The CDR3 length is 11 residues. The CDR3 coding sequence is TGTGCCAGCTCAATATACAATGAGCAGTTCTTC. Amino acid sequence: CASSIYNEQFF.

The chain employs TRBV10-2 and TRBJ2-2; TRBD1 is a possible D gene (6 bases). Trimming pared 7 bases from V and 0 bases from J, leaving 9 bases between. Germline CDR1 and CDR2: WSHSY and SAAADI. The CDR3 loop spans 14 amino acids. CDR3 in DNA: TGCGCCAGCAACAGGGCACCGAACACCGGGGAGCTGTTTTTT. Protein product: CASNRAPNTGELFF.

A single count supports this clone. The chain is built from TRBV11-2 and TRBJ2-1; tentative D call: TRBD2 (6 bases). The V end was cut by 0 bases, the J end by 12 bases, with 9 bases between. CDR3 size: 12 residues. CDR1 and CDR2 (germline): SGHAT, FQNNGV. The CDR3 loop reads CASSLDRRGQFF. CDR3 sequence (DNA): TGTGCCAGCAGCTTAGATAGGAGGGGGCAGTTCTTC. Drawing the rest from reference TRBV11-2 and TRBJ2-1, the complete variable domain is EAGVAQSPRYKIIEKRQSVAFWCNPISGHATLYWYQQILGQGPKLLIQFQNNGVVDDSQLPKDRFSAERLKGVDSTLKIQPAKLEDSAVYLCASSLDRRGQFFGPGTRLTVL.

The rearrangement uses TRBV4-2 and TRBJ2-1; D gene ambiguous. Trimming stripped 0 bases from V and 6 bases from J, with 12 bases between. There are 15 residues in the CDR3. Germline V gives CDR1 LGHNA, CDR2 YNFKEQ. CDR3 region: CASSQDRFGPNEQFF. The CDR3 DNA sequence: TGTGCCAGCAGCCAAGACCGTTTCGGTCCCAATGAGCAGTTCTTC.

J is TRBJ2-7 and V is TRBV7-2; D possibly corresponds to TRBD1 (5 bases). The CDR3 length is 13 residues. The germline V gene has CDR1 SGHTA and CDR2 FQGNSA. V was cut by 2 bases and J by 6 bases, with 11 bases left in between. DNA for the CDR3: TGTGCCAGCAGCTTAAGGGGTTTCGGCGAGCAGTACTTC. Amino acid sequence: CASSLRGFGEQYF.

This chain links TRBV5-1 with TRBJ2-1; 12 bases are a match to TRBD2. The CDR3 consists of 16 residues. J gave up 8 bases and V 5 bases, and 11 bases lay outside the gene matches. Germline-derived CDR1 and CDR2 are SGHRS and YFSETQ. The CDR3 coding sequence is TGCGCCAGCAGTCCGAATCCGGGACTAGCGGGCTATGAGCAGTTCTTC. Translated: CASSPNPGLAGYEQFF.

The chain employs TRBV18 and TRBJ1-1, with TRBD1 matching over 7 bases. In germline, CDR1 is KGHSH, CDR2 LQKENI. J gave up 7 bases and V 6 bases, and 8 bases lay outside the gene matches. This CDR3 is 13 amino acids long. The CDR3 here is CASSRIRDSEAFF. Written as DNA, the CDR3 is TGTGCCAGCTCTCGGATCCGGGACAGTGAAGCTTTCTTT.

This clone was found a few times. V and J are TRBV7-3 and TRBJ1-1; D remains unclear. The germline V gene encodes CDR1 SGHTA and CDR2 FQGTGA. V lost 3 bases to trimming and J lost 1 base, with 6 bases between them. This CDR3 spans 13 amino acids. CDR3 loop: CASSLRRNTEAFF. The DNA of the CDR3 is TGTGCCAGCAGCTTGAGGAGGAACACTGAAGCTTTCTTT.

The chain has TRBV6-4 and TRBJ2-7, with 7 bases matching TRBD1. J was trimmed by 5 bases and V by 6 bases; bases with no gene match: 19. Looked up from germline, CDR1 is MRHNA and CDR2 is SNTAGT. The CDR3 runs to 17 residues. CDR3 sequence (DNA): TGTGCCAGCAGCCAAACGACAGGGAAGGGTGTCTGCCACGAGCAGTACTTC. This gives the protein CASSQTTGKGVCHEQYF.

V usage is TRBV7-8 and J usage is TRBJ1-6, with unresolved D. V shed 1 base and J shed 0 bases, with 16 bases lying between them. Looked up from germline, CDR1 is SGHVS and CDR2 is FQNEAQ. The CDR3 consists of 19 residues. The CDR3 sequence: CASSLGSNSMSSYNSPLHF. CDR3 in DNA: TGTGCCAGCAGCTTAGGTTCGAACAGTATGAGCTCCTATAATTCACCCCTCCACTTT.

V and J are TRBV29-1 and TRBJ1-1; unclear D gene. Trimming pared 5 bases from V and 1 base from J, leaving 5 bases between. The CDR3 is 11 amino acids. Germline loops: CDR1 SQVTM, CDR2 ANQGSEA. CDR3 sequence: CSVLRNTEAFF. The CDR3 DNA follows: TGCAGCGTTCTCCGGAACACTGAAGCTTTCTTT.

This clone has only one observation. Other nucleotide sequences from this sample produce the same CDR3. The chain joins TRBV5-1 to TRBJ2-3; 12 nucleotides agree with TRBD2. Germline V gene sequence: CDR1 SGHRS, CDR2 YFSETQ. CDR3 length equals 16 residues. V lost 4 bases to trimming and J lost 0 bases; unmatched junction nucleotides: 3. Here the CDR3 reads CASSIGTSGSTDTQYF. CDR3 DNA: TGCGCCAGCAGCATTGGGACTAGCGGGAGCACAGATACGCAGTATTTT.

The V call is TRBV5-1, the J call TRBJ2-1; 13 nucleotides agree with TRBD2. Germline V lookup: CDR1 SGHRS, CDR2 YFSETQ. The length of the CDR3 is 14 residues. After removal of 6 bases from V and 6 bases from J, the junction contained 3 bases not matched to a gene. The CDR3: CASTGLAGVNEQFF. The CDR3, as DNA: TGCGCCAGCACAGGACTAGCGGGAGTCAATGAGCAGTTCTTC.

This chain links TRBV4-3 with TRBJ2-3, with D tentatively TRBD2 (6 bases). Per the germline V gene, CDR1 is LGHNA and CDR2 is YSLEER. With 0 bases removed from V and 5 bases from J, the gap between germline ends came to 18 bases. The CDR3 covers 17 residues. Here the CDR3 DNA reads TGCGCCAGCAGCCAAGACAGTCCCCCTAGCGCCCGAGATACGCAGTATTTT. Amino acid sequence: CASSQDSPPSARDTQYF.

The rearrangement uses TRBV28 and TRBJ1-5; D gene ambiguous. CDR3 length equals 15 residues. Trimming removed 8 bases from V and 10 bases from J, with 24 bases in between. Germline values: CDR1 MDHEN, CDR2 SYDVKM. CDR3 bases: TGTGCCAGCCTGATGAGGGCCGGGTGGGTCAGCCCCCAGCATTTT. Its protein product is CASLMRAGWVSPQHF.

This chain connects TRBV6-2 or TRBV6-3 to TRBJ2-1; TRBD2 agrees at 7 bases. CDR1 and CDR2 from the germline V gene are MNHEY and SVGEGT. The CDR3 length is 16 residues. With 5 bases clipped from V and 4 bases from J, the junction kept 11 bases outside the gene matches. CDR3 sequence: CASSAPLSAGYNEQFF. The CDR3 DNA sequence: TGTGCCAGCAGTGCGCCTCTCTCAGCGGGGTACAATGAGCAGTTCTTC.

The genes are TRBV27 and TRBJ2-7; no firm D call. The CDR3 has 13 amino acids. CDR1 MNHEY and CDR2 SMNVEV come from the germline V gene (reference sequence). The V gene lost 5 bases and the J gene lost 1 base, with 9 bases spanning the gap. This CDR3 is CASSPTVSYEQYF. In nucleotides, the CDR3 is TGTGCCAGCAGTCCGACTGTTTCCTACGAGCAGTACTTC.

The chain carries TRBV28 and TRBJ1-5, with D maybe TRBD1 (5 bases). This CDR3 has 14 residues. The ends were cut back, 3 bases at V and 6 bases at J, with 12 bases in the middle. The germline V gene encodes CDR1 MDHEN and CDR2 SYDVKM. The CDR3 DNA follows: TGTGCCAGCAGTTTGCAGGGTACCGGTCAGCCCCAGCATTTT. Translation gives CASSLQGTGQPQHF.

The gene calls are TRBV28 and TRBJ1-2, with TRBD1 as a possible D gene (5 bases). V lost 7 bases, J lost 7 bases, and 22 bases lay in between. From germline, CDR1 is MDHEN and CDR2 SYDVKM. The CDR3 has 15 amino acids. The CDR3 sequence is CASTAKAGPARGYTF. The CDR3 DNA reads TGTGCCAGCACCGCAAAGGCGGGGCCAGCCCGTGGCTACACCTTC.

This clone was seen a few times. The chain uses TRBV18 and TRBJ2-1; D remains ambiguous. V lost 0 bases and J 6 bases, leaving 9 bases between the germline ends. The CDR3 consists of 14 residues. Looked up from germline, CDR1 is KGHSH and CDR2 is LQKENI. CDR3 region: CASSPPGLGNEQFF. The DNA of the CDR3 is TGTGCCAGCTCACCACCGGGCCTCGGCAATGAGCAGTTCTTC.

The V and J genes are TRBV5-1 and TRBJ2-1; TRBD2 matches 8 bases. V shed 4 bases and J 2 bases; nucleotides not matched to a gene: 8. Germline CDR1 reads SGHRS; CDR2 reads YFSETQ. The CDR3 has 16 amino acids. The CDR3 spells CASSPPSGSPYNEQFF. CDR3 nucleotide sequence: TGCGCCAGCAGCCCCCCGAGCGGGAGTCCCTACAATGAGCAGTTCTTC.

CDR3 coding DNA: TGTGCCAGCAGTACCGGACAGACGGAGTACTTC. Protein sequence: CASSTGQTEYF. The chain combines TRBV6-2 or TRBV6-3 with TRBJ2-7; a possible D gene is TRBD1 (6 bases). Germline V lookup: CDR1 MNHEY, CDR2 SVGEGT. Trimming removed 5 bases at V and 11 bases at J, with 13 bases between. The CDR3 is 11 amino acids.